This TCR beta chain was identified in a study of monozygotic twins with inflammatory bowel disease. The UMIs carried a 6-nucleotide sample barcode, and they were added by template switching. Reprocessing the 5' RACE reads, TCRdb reports a single entry for every CDR3 protein and omits DNA. The sample features 170,000 or so distinct CDR3 sequences, with just under 7.5% in its top ten. Overall study findings and caveats: Especially where disease activity was present, IBD patients had fewer clonotypes in common with others than healthy twins did. Results did not support any single strong IBD-associated signal or clonotype. Since immunosuppressive treatments differed, patient repertoires may have gained added variability.

This CDR3 has 14 residues. CDR1 MNHNS and CDR2 SASEGT come from the germline V gene. Note on this clonotype: Antigen specificity is unknown.

The J gene is TRBJ1-2, the V gene TRBV6-1; with no DNA, the TCRdb D assignment of TRBD1 cannot be verified. This clonotype was sampled from a human donor with ulcerative colitis or Crohn's disease, or a healthy co-twin of an affected twin (not recorded which). Sample: blood. CDR3: CASSEGHLYGGYTF.